This TCR beta chain was captured in a study of T cell responses to AZD1222 COVID-19 vaccine. The study's findings and limits: The study found Spike-specific TCR breadth and depth rose after two AZD1222 doses. Unmutated variant regions are reportedly targeted by nearly half of spike-specific TCRs.

This clone was counted a single time. Its antigen is not identified. TCRdb's copy holds only in-frame clones and misses some; the assay was immunoSEQ multiplex PCR. The sample gives approximately 35,000 clones, roughly 90% of which show up once; approximately 6.2% is in the top ten. There are 14 residues in the CDR3. Trimming took off 4 bases at V and 3 bases at J, with 12 bases between the two ends. CDR1 is SGHRS and CDR2 is YFSETQ in the germline V gene. This TCR came from an adult in good health. The input for sequencing was peripheral blood, taken on day 0 of AZD1222 vaccination. The chain links TRBV5-1 to TRBJ2-3; D might be TRBD1 (6 bases). The CDR3, as DNA: TGCGCCAGCAGCCGGGACCAGGGGACAGATACGCAGTATTTT. Translation: CASSRDQGTDTQYF.